This T cell receptor beta chain was captured in a study of graft-versus-host responses after intestinal transplantation. Study results and limitations: Levels of circulating GvH clones at their peak were associated with early post-transplant HvG declines. GvH clones surfaced in recipient marrow, some emerging earlier in ileum or blood.

About this clone itself: Its antigen is undetermined.

CDR3 size: 15 residues. Sequencing was performed with immunoSEQ multiplex PCR; in TCRdb, only in-frame clones are kept and a portion is missing. This sample has some 150,000 clones, with around 90% found just once. This clonotype was obtained from a human donor who received an intestinal transplant. The chain recombines TRBV21-1 with TRBJ2-2. TRBV21-1 represents a pseudogene. The starting material was unstimulated CD4+ T cells sorted from spleen or lymph node cells, obtained before intestinal transplant. The CDR3 DNA reads as TGTGCCAGCAGCAAAGAGGGCGGGAACACCGGGGAGCTGTTTTTT. Translating it yields CASSKEGGNTGELFF.